This TCR beta chain was recorded in a study of OX40 agonist ivuxolimab in advanced cancers. Study context: Patients in dose escalation had liver, melanoma, kidney or head and neck cancers.

Peripheral blood came from all dose cohorts at three timepoints. With 0 bases removed from V and 0 bases from J, the gap between germline ends came to 6 bases. CDR3 length: 15 amino acids. Germline CDR1 is SEHNR and CDR2 is FQNEAQ (reference sequence). As for this clone: The antigen remains unidentified.

Study-wide findings and caveats: Partial responders dosed at 0.1-3.0 mg/kg displayed clonal expansion ranking among the lowest.

TCRdb's table, derived via immunoSEQ multiplex PCR, lists solely in-frame clones and lacks some. The repertoire holds around 67,000 clones, with roughly 80% as singletons. This rearrangement joins TRBV7-9 to TRBJ2-1; maybe TRBD1 (6 bases). This TCR was recovered from an adult with an advanced solid tumor such as melanoma, head and neck, liver or kidney cancer. The sequencing used CD4+ or CD8+ T cells sorted from blood, collected in a trial of the OX40 agonist ivuxolimab. This CDR3 reads CASSLAGASYNEQFF. In nucleotides, the CDR3 is TGTGCCAGCAGCTTAGCGGGGGCCTCCTACAATGAGCAGTTCTTC.